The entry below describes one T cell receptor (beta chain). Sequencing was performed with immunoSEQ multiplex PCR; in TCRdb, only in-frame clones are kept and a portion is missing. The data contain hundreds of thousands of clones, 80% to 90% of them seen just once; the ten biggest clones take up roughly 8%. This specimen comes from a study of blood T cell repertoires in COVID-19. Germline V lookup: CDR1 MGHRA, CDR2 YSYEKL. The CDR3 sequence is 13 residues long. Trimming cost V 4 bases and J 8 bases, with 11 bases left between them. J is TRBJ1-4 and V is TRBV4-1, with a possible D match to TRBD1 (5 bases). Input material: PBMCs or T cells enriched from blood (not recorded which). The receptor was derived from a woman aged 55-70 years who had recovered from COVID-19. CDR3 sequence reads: CASSLARGEKLFF. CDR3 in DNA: TGCGCCAGCAGCCTAGCAAGGGGAGAAAAACTGTTTTTT.